One T cell receptor beta chain is described in this entry. This sample was taken from a study of T cell changes during pregnancy in multiple sclerosis. The protocol was immunoSEQ multiplex PCR, while the TCRdb copy is restricted to in-frame clones and leaves out a portion. The sample consists of over 55,000 clones, 90% to 95% of them appearing once. The source of this sequence is a female donor with multiple sclerosis, enrolled in a pregnancy study. The sequenced sample was CD8+ T cells from peripheral blood mononuclear cells, obtained in the third trimester of pregnancy.

CDR3: CASSLSAKGQGTYEQYF. CDR3 in DNA: TGTGCCAGCAGTTTATCGGCGAAGGGACAGGGGACCTACGAGCAGTACTTC. V usage is TRBV27 and J usage is TRBJ2-7; TRBD1 matches 10 bases. Trimming cost V 0 bases and J 2 bases; bases outside gene matches: 7. This CDR3 has 17 residues. Germline V gives CDR1 MNHEY, CDR2 SMNVEV (reference sequence).